This T cell receptor beta chain was captured by sequencing in a study of OX40 agonist ivuxolimab in advanced cancers. Whole-study context: The mean age was approximately 60 years, ranging from about 23 to 79, with roughly four fifths of participants male. Three patients got partial responses; one had hepatocellular carcinoma and two had cutaneous melanoma.

CDR1 and CDR2 (germline): LNHDA, SQIVND (reference sequence). V lost 3 bases and J 2 bases, leaving 10 bases between the germline ends. The CDR3 is 14 amino acids. The protocol was immunoSEQ multiplex PCR, while the TCRdb copy is restricted to in-frame clones and leaves out a portion. There are about 60,000 clones in the sample; about 85% occur only once, and 0.67% lies in the top ten. This clonotype was obtained from an adult with an advanced solid tumor such as melanoma, head and neck, liver or kidney cancer. The sequenced sample was CD4+ or CD8+ T cells sorted from blood, obtained in a trial of the OX40 agonist ivuxolimab. The chain recombines TRBV19 with TRBJ1-2; a weak D match, TRBD1 (5 bases). The CDR3 is CASSMGGRNYGYTF. The CDR3 coding sequence is TGTGCCAGTAGTATGGGGGGGAGAAACTATGGCTACACCTTC.